A single T cell receptor beta chain is shown here with its context. This clone has just a few counts. No cognate antigen has been identified for it. No quality values exist for individual bases; no much larger clone is one base distant. A distance of 12 bases separates the germline ends of V and J, which lose 1 base and 10 bases respectively. CDR1 and CDR2 were assigned from the germline V gene as SGHRS and YFSETQ. CDR3 length: 14 amino acids, cysteine to phenylalanine. Only CDR3 DNA remains: 42 bases, in frame from the first base. The donors were included in the validation cohort of 120 subjects, a group kept apart from the 666-subject first cohort. This entry is derived from a study of cytomegalovirus exposure and HLA in healthy donors (dated by TCRdb to about 2017). About the investigation overall: A later analysis indicated that the 120 validation repertoires were generated on the platform also employed for the 650 to 850 repertoires of the first cohort. The study combined high-throughput TCR immunosequencing, statistical association of individual TCRs with disease status, and machine learning to predict cytomegalovirus infection status. The study aimed to test whether cataloging public T cell receptors could reveal signatures of past pathogen exposure. Besides the first cohort of 500 to 700 subjects, a separate validation cohort made up of roughly 130 different subjects was used.

The investigation overall reported the following: Cytomegalovirus status was reported to be diagnosed by the classifier with high specificity and sensitivity in both the original and validation cohorts. Three of the identified cytomegalovirus-associated TCR beta chains were confirmed in vitro to be specific for cytomegalovirus antigens. Most TCR sequences were seen in very few donors, while some public TCRs were found in many individuals. The authors suggested that the approach could potentially be generalized to other disease states and immunological phenotypes. Of the cluster scores, roughly 95% were above 0 in a later analysis, which found that TCRs clustered in the first cohort also tended to co-occur in the 120 or so validation repertoires. A total of about 180 TCR beta chains were listed by the study as associated with cytomegalovirus. A later analysis lacked HLA typing for the validation cohort, so it scored co-occurrence in that cohort across all 120 repertoires.

The library came from the immunoSEQ multiplex PCR assay. From the authors' description of their analysis: A statistical classification framework was built for diagnosing cytomegalovirus status from the catalog of TCR beta chain sequences. The clones in this table, taken by TCRdb from immuneACCESS, are in-frame only. Not every clone is retained; where verified, under half of the shortfall comes from an unresolved V gene, and the cause of the rest is unknown. The V and J calls and the clone size are those of that table, but D and trimming were determined from the DNA. A total of about 360,000 clones appear in this sample, 86% of them only once. The ten largest clones represent 0.83% of the sample.

Recombination joined TRBV5-1 with TRBJ1-6, and perhaps TRBD1 as D gene, on 5 matching bases. Sequenced input: PBMCs. The TCR originated in a young woman in good health and CMV-seronegative. The CDR3 reads as follows: CASSLHQGGSPLHF. The DNA is TGCGCCAGCAGCTTGCACCAGGGTGGCTCACCCCTCCACTTT.